A selection of T cell receptor beta chains follows, all from one sample in a study of T cell repertoires in cytomegalovirus infection. TCRdb ran MiXCR on the reads and lists one entry per CDR3 protein. The data show roughly 500,000 distinct CDR3 sequences, 30% to 40% seen once. Their antigen targets remain unknown. Sequenced here: cultured PBMCs, sampled from culture after CMV antigen stimulation. All receptors derive from a human donor in good health (CMV status not recorded). Some clones in this sample may be carry-over from other donors' samples. Each CDR3 is given with its conserved first and last residue. A D gene is named only where the DNA matches it firmly. Rows may omit the clone size; those that give it use once, few, many or a size class.

TRBJ1-1,-,TRBV27,-,TGTGCCAGCCTAGGGACTTGGAACACTGAAGCTTTCTTT,CASLGTWNTEAFF
TRBJ1-1,TRBD1,TRBV11-2,few,TGTGCCAGCAGCCCCGGGGACAGGGTGAACACTGAAGCTTTCTTT,CASSPGDRVNTEAFF
TRBJ1-2,-,TRBV11-2,many,TGTGCCAGCAGCTTATCTGGGAGTCGCGGCTACACCTTC,CASSLSGSRGYTF
TRBJ1-2,TRBD1,TRBV12-3/TRBV12-4,few,TGTGCCAGCAGCACGGGGACAGGGGGCCATGGCTACACCTTC,CASSTGTGGHGYTF
TRBJ2-2,-,TRBV19,few,TGTGCCAGTAGTCGGCTAGCAGACACCGGGGAGCTGTTTTTT,CASSRLADTGELFF
TRBJ2-1,-,TRBV19,-,TGTGCCAGTAGTATCATGGAGCGGATGGGCTACAATGAGCAGTTCTTC,CASSIMERMGYNEQFF
TRBJ1-2,-,TRBV7-2,-,TGTGCCAGCAGCTTTGAGGCATACTATGGCTACACCTTC,CASSFEAYYGYTF
TRBJ2-5,TRBD1,TRBV10-3,-,TGTGCCATCAGTGGTACTTTTGGACAGGGACGAGAGACCCAGTACTTC,CAISGTFGQGRETQYF
TRBJ2-1,TRBD2,TRBV4-1,-,TGCGCCAGCAGCCTGCCCAGCGGGAGATTTCTAAGGAATGAGCAGTTCTTC,CASSLPSGRFLRNEQFF
TRBJ1-6,-,TRBV7-6,-,TGTGCCAGCAGCTTAACGGACAGCCTTGGTAATTCACCCCTCCACTTT,CASSLTDSLGNSPLHF
TRBJ1-4,-,TRBV27,few,TGTGCCAGCAGTTTACGAAGAAATCCAACTAATGAAAAACTGTTTTTT,CASSLRRNPTNEKLFF
TRBJ1-2,-,TRBV7-8,many,TGTGCCAGCAGCTTAGCCGCGGAGGGGGGGGGCTATGGCTACACCTTC,CASSLAAEGGGYGYTF
TRBJ2-1,-,TRBV7-2,many,TGTGCCAGCAGCTCCACTAACGGTCACAATGAGCAGTTCTTC,CASSSTNGHNEQFF
TRBJ1-5,TRBD1,TRBV12-3/TRBV12-4,few,TGTGCCAGCAGCCTGACAGGGGGCAATCAGCCCCAGCATTTT,CASSLTGGNQPQHF